The T cell receptor (beta chain) described here comes from a study of cytomegalovirus exposure and HLA in healthy donors. Study details: Falling in the Caucasian-associated ancestry cluster were 81% of a few hundred genotyped donors.

Study results and caveats: In vitro assays verified that a few CMV-associated chains recognized CMV antigens specifically. The study listed about 150 cytomegalovirus-associated TCR beta chains. In an earlier analysis, about 90% or about 30%: the productive usage of most TCR beta V segments.

CDR3 length: 13 residues. Trimming removed 6 bases from V and 4 bases from J, with 11 bases in between. CDR1 LGHNT and CDR2 FRNRAP come from the germline V gene. The PCR had 60 Vbeta and 13 Jbeta primers. Profiled with immunoSEQ multiplex PCR; TCRdb holds only in-frame clones, not every one. Its table lists some 76,000 clones. Points on this clone: The antigen is undetermined.

Sequences were obtained from PBMCs. The clonotype originates from a boy aged 5-17 years in good health and CMV-seronegative. This rearrangement joins TRBV12-5 to TRBJ2-3; tentative D call: TRBD1 (5 bases). The CDR3 coding sequence is TGTGCTAGTGGAGACAGAGTAGCAGATACGCAGTATTTT. Protein: CASGDRVADTQYF.